This T cell receptor beta chain was sequenced during a study of T cell clonality in common variable immunodeficiency (dated by TCRdb to between 2014 and 2017). Paper-wide results and their limitations: Fewer deletions and N-nucleotide insertions were reportedly observed in CVID TCRbeta sequences, and highly modified clones with 13 or more V deletions were reportedly absent from CVID TCRbeta sequences. Increased TCRbeta clonality was found in CVID subjects compared with healthy controls (t-test p = 0.018), with the increase being most characteristic of about a third of subjects. According to the authors, finding the cause of the higher clonality in CVID would require sequencing the repertoires of T cell subpopulations. Healthy controls shared more TCRbeta clones with each other than CVID subjects shared among themselves (p < 0.0001). Differences among patients in the CVID cohort limited the correlations between repertoire features and clinical complications. Even though DNA input was the same, control samples had an average of roughly 76,000 unique sequences each, compared with some 32,000 in CVID samples.

For sequencing, equivalent amounts of genomic DNA were input from CVID and control samples. For every sample, a 60 bp segment covering the rearranged TCRbeta CDR3 region was amplified and then sequenced. The immunoSEQ assay, a bias-corrected multiplex PCR combined with high-throughput sequencing, was used to amplify TCRbeta. The source study handled its data this way. Every unique nucleotide sequence was considered a clone and was annotated with V, D and J genes, copy number and frequency. Sequences were labeled productive if in frame, and non-productive if out of frame or containing stop codons. As previously described, clonality was computed from Shannon's entropy. The predicted amino acid sequences of productive clones were used to derive the mean CDR3 Kyte-Doolittle hydropathy. Scaled V gene usage was hierarchically clustered using Manhattan distance and complete linkage with the R hclust function. To assess clone sharing by CDR3 amino acid sequence, 12 repertoires per group were resampled over 100 rounds. The repertoires were searched for roughly 69 published EBV-specific and roughly 230 published CMV-specific TCRbeta sequences. After a couple of CVID samples that produced fewer than 10,000 sequences were dropped from the analysis, 42 CVID repertoires remained. TCRdb provides this immuneACCESS table in a form limited to in-frame rearrangements. Some clones are lacking; in checked studies, under half of them reflect an unresolved V gene, and why the rest are absent is not known. V and J calls and clone size are those listed in that table; D and trimming were worked out from the DNA. The table gives 28,000 or so clones for this sample, with none occurring only once. The ten largest make up 24% of the sample.

The sample holds many counts of this clone. It lacks a known antigen. From the germline J gene comes the end of the CDR3, since the read stops 3 residues before it. As encoded in the germline V gene (reference sequence), CDR1 is SEHNR while CDR2 is FQNEAQ. The CDR3 runs 14 residues from the cysteine to the phenylalanine. Only the CDR3 bases that were read are kept: 33 of them, in frame from base 1. Relative to germline, V is missing 5 bases and J is missing 6 bases, with 4 bases of the junction outside any gene match. Standard criteria were used to diagnose CVID, namely serum IgG, IgA and/or IgM reduced below the normal range together with specific antibody deficiency. The CVID group comprised around 45 subjects, 15 female and 29 male, aged roughly 8 to 70 years with a mean age of roughly 40. Most of the CVID patients and most of the healthy controls were of Caucasian heritage. At the time of study participation, every CVID subject had been on replacement immunoglobulin therapy for at least one year. When blood was collected, none of the CVID subjects were ill or on immunomodulatory or immunosuppressive medication. Heparinized peripheral whole blood samples of about 4.5 to 8.5 ml were obtained from each donor. Genomic DNA from adults with common variable immune deficiency (CVID) and from healthy adult controls was used to sequence TCRbeta CDR3 repertoires. Diluted blood was subjected to density centrifugation over Hypaque 1077 or Ficoll-Paque for isolation of peripheral blood mononuclear cells. Genomic DNA was obtained from unsorted mononuclear cells using either Qiagen column purification or a centrifugation-based method.

The source is a human donor with common variable immunodeficiency. The V and J segments used are TRBV7-9 and TRBJ2-3, with 11 junctional bases fitting TRBD1. The sample consisted of peripheral blood mononuclear cells. The encoded CDR3 is CASSTGQGVDTQYF. The part of the CDR3 DNA that was read is TGTGCCAGCAGCACGGGACAGGGGGTGGATACG. The entire variable domain, with the stretches around the CDR3 drawn from the reference TRBV7-9 and TRBJ2-3 proteins, is DTGVSQNPRHKITKRGQNVTFRCDPISEHNRLYWYRQTLGQGPEFLTYFQNEAQLEKSRLLSDRFSAERPKGSFSTLEIQRTEQGDSAMYLCASSTGQGVDTQYFGPGTRLTVL.